Presented here are 13 T cell receptor beta chains from one specimen sequenced in a study of blood T cell repertoires in COVID-19. Repertoires were generated with immunoSEQ multiplex PCR, while TCRdb's copy carries only in-frame clones and drops some. The data show approximately 250,000 clones, 65% to 90% seen once. Sequenced material: peripheral blood. The origin of the receptors is a woman in her sixties or seventies with COVID-19, enrolled during active disease.

This chain links TRBV5-1 with TRBJ2-5, with D perhaps matching TRBD2 (7 bases). V lost 4 bases to trimming and J lost 5 bases, with 15 bases between them. The CDR3 has 14 amino acids. Looked up from germline, CDR1 is SGHRS and CDR2 is YFSETQ. This CDR3 reads CASSPPGGGETQYF. CDR3 nucleotides: TGCGCCAGCAGCCCGCCGGGGGGCGGGGAGACCCAGTACTTC.

The chain recombines TRBV5-4 with TRBJ1-2, with D possibly matching TRBD1 (5 bases). Germline values: CDR1 SGHNT, CDR2 YYREEE (reference sequence). The CDR3 runs 12 residues. Trimming stripped 1 base from V and 6 bases from J, with 7 bases between. The CDR3 DNA follows: TGTGCCAGCAGCTTGCTCAGGGATGGCTACACCTTC. Residues: CASSLLRDGYTF.

This chain uses TRBV6-5 with TRBJ1-6; no reliable D call. Between the trimmed V and J ends, which lost 5 bases and 7 bases, there was a span of 15 bases. There are 15 residues in the CDR3. Germline assignment: CDR1 MNHEY and CDR2 SVGAGI. In DNA, the CDR3 is TGTGCCAGCAGTATTGAGCTTTCGCGGAATTCACCCCTCCACTTT. Protein sequence: CASSIELSRNSPLHF.

V and J are TRBV6-2 or TRBV6-3 and TRBJ1-5; 7 bases fit TRBD1. CDR3 length: 14 residues. Germline CDR1 reads MNHEY; CDR2 reads SVGEGT. After removal of 5 bases from V and 6 bases from J, the junction contained 7 bases not matched to a gene. The CDR3 spells CASSPDRVGQPQHF. The CDR3, as DNA: TGTGCCAGCAGTCCAGACAGGGTAGGTCAGCCCCAGCATTTT.

This chain uses TRBV6-2 or TRBV6-3 with TRBJ2-7, with D possibly being TRBD1 (5 bases). Germline CDR1 and CDR2: MNHEY and SVGEGT. This CDR3 spans 12 amino acids. The V gene lost 4 bases and the J gene lost 2 bases, with 6 bases spanning the gap. For the CDR3, the DNA is TGTGCCAGCAGTTTACAGGCCTACGAGCAGTACTTC. As protein: CASSLQAYEQYF.

The J gene is TRBJ2-7, the V gene TRBV9; 8 nucleotides align to TRBD1. CDR1 and CDR2 from the germline V gene are SGDLS and YYNGEE. With 4 bases clipped from V and 6 bases from J, the junction kept 9 bases outside the gene matches. The CDR3 has 14 amino acids. In nucleotides, the CDR3 is TGTGCCAGCAGCCCAAGGACAGGGACGGGCGAGCAGTACTTC. The encoded protein is CASSPRTGTGEQYF.

This chain joins TRBV24-1 and TRBJ1-5; no clear D. The CDR3 is 18 residues long. The V end was cut by 4 bases, the J end by 0 bases, with 18 bases between. Germline V gene lookup returns CDR1 KGHDR and CDR2 SFDVKD. The CDR3, as DNA: TGTGCCACCAGTGAACCCCGGAGGACGGGAACTAGCAATCAGCCCCAGCATTTT. Protein sequence: CATSEPRRTGTSNQPQHF.

V is TRBV6-1 and J is TRBJ2-5, with 13 positions matching TRBD2. Unmatched junction bases numbered 4, after V lost 1 base and J lost 5 bases. The CDR3 is 16 residues long. CDR1 and CDR2 (germline): MNHNS, SASEGT. CDR3 in amino acids: CASSEGTSGGWETQYF. The CDR3 region has the DNA TGTGCCAGCAGTGAAGGGACTAGCGGGGGTTGGGAGACCCAGTACTTC.

V is TRBV5-1 and J is TRBJ1-2, with 10 bases that match TRBD1. The CDR3 contains 16 residues. Germline loops: CDR1 SGHRS, CDR2 YFSETQ. V lost 4 bases to trimming and J lost 8 bases; unmatched junction nucleotides: 14. The CDR3 bases are TGCGCCAGCAGCAACCTCCCGACAGGGGGCGCTGGGGGCTACACCTTC. It encodes CASSNLPTGGAGGYTF.

This clone was found once. The chain recombines TRBV15 with TRBJ1-4; perhaps TRBD1 as D (6 bases). Germline assignment: CDR1 LNHNV and CDR2 YYDKDF (reference sequence). V lost 1 base and J 6 bases, leaving 18 bases between the germline ends. CDR3 size: 17 residues. CDR3 residues: CATSRGGTGLVDEKLFF. CDR3 coding DNA: TGTGCCACCAGCAGAGGGGGTACAGGGCTGGTAGATGAAAAACTGTTTTTT.

The chain joins TRBV9 to TRBJ2-4; a weak D match, TRBD1 (6 bases). The CDR3 length is 14 residues. Trimming took off 0 bases at V and 5 bases at J, with 9 bases between the two ends. Germline-derived CDR1 and CDR2 are SGDLS and YYNGEE. The CDR3 sequence is CASSVAGEQNIQYF. The CDR3 bases are TGTGCCAGCAGCGTAGCAGGGGAACAAAACATTCAGTACTTC. The full variable domain, completed using reference TRBV9 and TRBJ2-4, is DSGVTQTPKHLITATGQRVTLRCSPRSGDLSVYWYQQSLDQGLQFLIQYYNGEERAKGNILERFSAQQFPDLHSELNLSSLELGDSALYFCASSVAGEQNIQYFGAGTRLSVL.

The chain carries TRBV7-2 and TRBJ2-1; 11 nucleotides align to TRBD2. CDR3 size: 14 residues. Germline-derived CDR1 and CDR2 are SGHTA and FQGNSA. The V segment lost 5 bases and the J segment 10 bases; nucleotides outside the gene matches: 7. The DNA of the CDR3 is TGTGCCAGCAGCCCAATGGGACTAGCGGTAGAGCAGTTCTTC. It translates to CASSPMGLAVEQFF. Using reference TRBV7-2 and TRBJ2-1 for the parts outside the CDR3, the full variable domain is GAGVSQSPSNKVTEKGKDVELRCDPISGHTALYWYRQSLGQGLEFLIYFQGNSAPDKSGLPSDRFSAERTGGSVSTLTIQRTQQEDSAVYLCASSPMGLAVEQFFGPGTRLTVL.

V usage is TRBV7-9 and J usage is TRBJ2-7, with D unresolved. Germline V gene data show CDR1 as SEHNR and CDR2 as FQNEAQ (reference sequence). V was cut by 4 bases and J by 3 bases, with 7 bases left in between. The CDR3 is 12 residues long. In nucleotides, the CDR3 is TGTGCCAGCAGCTACACCCTCTACGAGCAGTACTTC. Its translation is CASSYTLYEQYF.